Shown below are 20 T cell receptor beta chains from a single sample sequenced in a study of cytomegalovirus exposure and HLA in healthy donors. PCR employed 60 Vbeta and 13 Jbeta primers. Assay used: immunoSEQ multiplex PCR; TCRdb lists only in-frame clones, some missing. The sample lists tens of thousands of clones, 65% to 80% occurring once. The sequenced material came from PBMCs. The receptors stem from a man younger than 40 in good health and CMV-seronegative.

As DNA, the CDR3 is TGTGCCAGCAGCCAAGGACAGGGAAGCCCCTACGAGCAGTACTTC. This encodes CASSQGQGSPYEQYF. V usage is TRBV7-2 and J usage is TRBJ2-7; 8 positions agree with TRBD1. CDR1 is SGHTA, CDR2 FQGNSA, per germline. CDR3 length equals 15 residues. V shed 5 bases and J 2 bases; nucleotides not matched to a gene: 8.

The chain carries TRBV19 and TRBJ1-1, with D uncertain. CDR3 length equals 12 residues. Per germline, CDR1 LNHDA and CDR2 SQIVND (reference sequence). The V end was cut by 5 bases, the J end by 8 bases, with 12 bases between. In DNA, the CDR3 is TGTGCCAGTAGTCCGCGGGAAGGAGAAGCTTTCTTT. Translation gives CASSPREGEAFF.

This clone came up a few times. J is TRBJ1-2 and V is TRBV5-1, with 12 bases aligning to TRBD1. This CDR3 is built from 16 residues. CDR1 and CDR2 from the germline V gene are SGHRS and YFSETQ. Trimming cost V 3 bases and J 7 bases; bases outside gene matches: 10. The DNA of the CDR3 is TGCGCCAGCAGCTCCGCCGGGACAGGGGGCTCTAGTGGCTACACCTTC. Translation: CASSSAGTGGSSGYTF.

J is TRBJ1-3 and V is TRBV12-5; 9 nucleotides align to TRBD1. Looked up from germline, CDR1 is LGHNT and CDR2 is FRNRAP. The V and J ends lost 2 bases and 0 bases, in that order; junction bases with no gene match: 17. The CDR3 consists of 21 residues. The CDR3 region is CASGLSFGPGQGPDSGNTIYF. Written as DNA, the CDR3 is TGTGCTAGTGGTTTGTCCTTTGGTCCGGGACAGGGACCCGACTCTGGAAACACCATATATTTT.

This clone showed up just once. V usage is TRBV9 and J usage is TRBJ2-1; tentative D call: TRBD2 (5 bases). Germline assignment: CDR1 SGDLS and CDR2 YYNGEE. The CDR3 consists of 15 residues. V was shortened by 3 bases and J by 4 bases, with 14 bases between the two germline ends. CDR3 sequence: CASSELVGKYNEQFF. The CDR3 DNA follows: TGTGCCAGCAGCGAACTAGTAGGTAAATACAATGAGCAGTTCTTC.

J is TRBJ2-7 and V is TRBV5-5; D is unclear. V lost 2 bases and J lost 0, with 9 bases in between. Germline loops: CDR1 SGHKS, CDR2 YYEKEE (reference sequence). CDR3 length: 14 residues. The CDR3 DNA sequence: TGTGCCAGCAGCTTACCGCGGAACTCCTACGAGCAGTACTTC. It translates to CASSLPRNSYEQYF.

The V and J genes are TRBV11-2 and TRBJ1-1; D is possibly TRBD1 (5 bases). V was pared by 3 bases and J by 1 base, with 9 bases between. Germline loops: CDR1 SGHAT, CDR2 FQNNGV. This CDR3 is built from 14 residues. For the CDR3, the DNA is TGTGCCAGCAGCTTGTCCAGGGCGAACACTGAAGCTTTCTTT. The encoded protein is CASSLSRANTEAFF.

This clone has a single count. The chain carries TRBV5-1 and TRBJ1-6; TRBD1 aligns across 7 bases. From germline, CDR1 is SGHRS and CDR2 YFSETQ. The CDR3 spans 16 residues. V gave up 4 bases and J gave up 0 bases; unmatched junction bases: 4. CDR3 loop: CASSPDRSSYNSPLHF. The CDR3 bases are TGCGCCAGCAGCCCGGACAGGAGCTCCTATAATTCACCCCTCCACTTT.

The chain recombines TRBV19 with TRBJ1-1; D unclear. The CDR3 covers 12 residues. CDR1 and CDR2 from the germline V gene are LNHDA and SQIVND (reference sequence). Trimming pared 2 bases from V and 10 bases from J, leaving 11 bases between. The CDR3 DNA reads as TGTGCCAGTAGTATAAGCAGATCGGGAGCTTTCTTT. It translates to CASSISRSGAFF.

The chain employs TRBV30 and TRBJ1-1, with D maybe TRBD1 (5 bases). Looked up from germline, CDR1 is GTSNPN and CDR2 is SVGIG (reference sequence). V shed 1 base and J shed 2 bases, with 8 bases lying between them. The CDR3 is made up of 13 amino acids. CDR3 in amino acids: CAWSDRRNTEAFF. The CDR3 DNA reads TGTGCCTGGAGTGACAGGAGAAACACTGAAGCTTTCTTT. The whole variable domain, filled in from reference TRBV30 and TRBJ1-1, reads SQTIHQWPATLVQPVGSPLSLECTVEGTSNPNLYWYRQAAGRGLQLLFYSVGIGQISSEVPQNLSASRPQDRQFILSSKKLLLSDSGFYLCAWSDRRNTEAFFGQGTRLTVV.

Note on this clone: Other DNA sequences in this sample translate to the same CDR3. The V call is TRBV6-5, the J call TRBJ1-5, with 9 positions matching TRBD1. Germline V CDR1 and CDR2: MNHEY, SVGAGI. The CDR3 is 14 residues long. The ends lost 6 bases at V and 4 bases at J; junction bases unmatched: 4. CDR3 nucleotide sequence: TGTGCCAGCAGCCCGGGACAGGGAAATCAGCCCCAGCATTTT. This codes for CASSPGQGNQPQHF.

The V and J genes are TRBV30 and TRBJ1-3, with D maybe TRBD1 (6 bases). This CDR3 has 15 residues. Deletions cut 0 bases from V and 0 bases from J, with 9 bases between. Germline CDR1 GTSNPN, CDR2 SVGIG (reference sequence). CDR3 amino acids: CAWSVTGLSGNTIYF. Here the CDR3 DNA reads TGTGCCTGGAGTGTAACAGGGCTCTCTGGAAACACCATATATTTT.

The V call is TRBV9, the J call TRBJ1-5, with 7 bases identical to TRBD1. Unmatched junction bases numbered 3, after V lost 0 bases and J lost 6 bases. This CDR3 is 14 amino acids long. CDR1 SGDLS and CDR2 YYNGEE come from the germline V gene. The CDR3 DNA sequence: TGTGCCAGCAGCGTAGCGCCAGGGGGTCAGCCCCAGCATTTT. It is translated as CASSVAPGGQPQHF.

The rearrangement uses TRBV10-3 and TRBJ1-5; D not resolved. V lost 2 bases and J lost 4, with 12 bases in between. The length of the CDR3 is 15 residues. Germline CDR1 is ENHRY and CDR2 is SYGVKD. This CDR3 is CAISERGPQNQPQHF. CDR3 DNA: TGTGCCATCAGTGAGCGGGGTCCCCAGAATCAGCCCCAGCATTTT.

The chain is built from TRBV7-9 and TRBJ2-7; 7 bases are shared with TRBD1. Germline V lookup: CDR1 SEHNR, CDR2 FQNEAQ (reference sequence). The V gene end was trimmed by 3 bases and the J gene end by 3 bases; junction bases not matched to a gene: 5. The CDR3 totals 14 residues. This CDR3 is CASSLTRDSYEQYF. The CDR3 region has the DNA TGTGCCAGCAGCTTGACCCGGGACAGCTACGAGCAGTACTTC.

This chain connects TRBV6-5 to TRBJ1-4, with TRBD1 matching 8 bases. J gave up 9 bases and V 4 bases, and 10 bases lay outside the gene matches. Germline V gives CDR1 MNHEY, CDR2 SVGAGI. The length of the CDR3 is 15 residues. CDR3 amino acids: CASSSLAGGSKKLFF. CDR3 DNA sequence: TGTGCCAGCAGTTCCCTAGCAGGGGGCTCGAAAAAACTGTTTTTT.

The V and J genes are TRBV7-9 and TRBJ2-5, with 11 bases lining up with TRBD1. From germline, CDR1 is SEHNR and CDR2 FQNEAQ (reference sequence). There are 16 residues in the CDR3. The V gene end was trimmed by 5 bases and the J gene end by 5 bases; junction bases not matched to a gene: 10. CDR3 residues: CASSVPGQGVKETQYF. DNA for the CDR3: TGTGCCAGCAGCGTACCGGGACAGGGGGTTAAGGAGACCCAGTACTTC. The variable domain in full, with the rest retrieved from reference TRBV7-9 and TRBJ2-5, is DTGVSQNPRHKITKRGQNVTFRCDPISEHNRLYWYRQTLGQGPEFLTYFQNEAQLEKSRLLSDRFSAERPKGSFSTLEIQRTEQGDSAMYLCASSVPGQGVKETQYFGPGTRLLVL.

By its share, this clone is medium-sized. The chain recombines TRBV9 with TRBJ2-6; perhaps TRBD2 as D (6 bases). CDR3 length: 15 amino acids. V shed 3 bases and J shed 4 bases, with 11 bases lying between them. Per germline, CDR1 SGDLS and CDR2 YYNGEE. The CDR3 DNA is TGTGCCAGCAGCGCGGGGGAAACGGGGGCCAACGTCCTGACTTTC. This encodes CASSAGETGANVLTF.

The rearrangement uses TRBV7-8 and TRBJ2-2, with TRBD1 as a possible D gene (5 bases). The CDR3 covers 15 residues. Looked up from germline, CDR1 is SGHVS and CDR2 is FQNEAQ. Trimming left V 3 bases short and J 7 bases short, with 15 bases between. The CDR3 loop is CASSFGQGLVGELFF. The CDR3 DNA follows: TGTGCCAGCAGCTTCGGGCAGGGCTTGGTCGGGGAGCTGTTTTTT.

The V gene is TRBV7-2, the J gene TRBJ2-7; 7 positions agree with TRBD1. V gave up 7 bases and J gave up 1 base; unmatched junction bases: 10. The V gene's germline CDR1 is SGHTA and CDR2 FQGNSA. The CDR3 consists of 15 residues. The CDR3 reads CASKRDRVGSYEQYF. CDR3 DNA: TGTGCCAGCAAGCGTGACAGGGTTGGATCCTACGAGCAGTACTTC.